This T cell receptor (beta chain) is drawn from a study of blood T cells in healthy people across ages. A sample-barcoded 5' primer and a J-beta primer mix were used in a second PCR of roughly 6 to 12 cycles. TCRdb reprocessed the 5' RACE reads via MiXCR and lists one record per CDR3 protein. The sample carries about a million distinct CDR3 sequences, 35% to 40% recorded once. Details on this clonotype: Its antigen is unidentified. The junction shows a germline mismatch at one end, possibly a read error.

Donor samples were obtained from healthy Caucasian individuals from Russia, aged about 6 to 100. Germline V gene lookup returns CDR1 MNHNY and CDR2 SVGAGI (reference sequence). The CDR3 runs 13 residues. Overall study results and limits: Roughly linearly, TCR beta diversity per million T cells fell as age increased. There were more naive CD4+ cells and higher diversity in long-lived donors than in aged donors.

Sequenced sample: blood. This TCR came from a man younger than 35 in good health. The chain recombines TRBV6-6 with TRBJ2-3, with D perhaps TRBD1 (6 bases). This CDR3 is CARSYQGSDTQYF. The CDR3 bases are TGTGCCCGCAGTTACCAGGGGTCGGATACGCAGTATTTT.